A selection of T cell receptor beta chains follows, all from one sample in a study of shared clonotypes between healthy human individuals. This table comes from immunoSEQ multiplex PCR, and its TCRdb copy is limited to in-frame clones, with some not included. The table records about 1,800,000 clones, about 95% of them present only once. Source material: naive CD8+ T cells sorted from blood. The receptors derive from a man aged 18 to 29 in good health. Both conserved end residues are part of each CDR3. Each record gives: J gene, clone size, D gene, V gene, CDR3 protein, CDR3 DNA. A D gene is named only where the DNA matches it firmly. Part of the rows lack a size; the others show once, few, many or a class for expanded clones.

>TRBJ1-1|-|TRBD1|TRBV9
CASSVGGQVTSYTEAFF
TGTGCCAGCAGCGTAGGCGGACAGGTGACCTCCTACACTGAAGCTTTCTTT
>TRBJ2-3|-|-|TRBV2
CAFLERYTQYF
TGTGCTTTCCTAGAGAGATATACGCAGTATTTT
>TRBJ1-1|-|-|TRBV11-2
CASRTPGDDTEAFF
TGTGCCAGCAGAACCCCGGGGGACGACACTGAAGCTTTCTTT
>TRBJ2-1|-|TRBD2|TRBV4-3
CASSPGLAGSNNEQFF
TGCGCCAGCAGCCCCGGACTAGCGGGATCCAACAATGAGCAGTTCTTC
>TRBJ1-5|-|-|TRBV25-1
CASSIQGNQPQHF
TGTGCCAGCAGTATACAGGGCAATCAGCCTCAGCATTTT
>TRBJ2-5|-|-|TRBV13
CASSLGLGQETQYF
TGTGCCAGCAGCTTAGGGCTGGGCCAAGAGACCCAGTACTTC
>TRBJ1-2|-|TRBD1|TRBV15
CATSRGQGTIYGYTF
TGTGCCACCAGCAGAGGACAGGGAACAATCTATGGCTACACCTTC
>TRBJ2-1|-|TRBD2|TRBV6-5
CASSYTSGSYNEQFF
TGTGCCAGCAGTTATACTAGCGGGAGCTACAATGAGCAGTTCTTC
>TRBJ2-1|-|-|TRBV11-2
CASSSSTGEGNEQFF
TGTGCCAGCAGCTCCTCGACAGGGGAGGGAAATGAGCAGTTCTTC
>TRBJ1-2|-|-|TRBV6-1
CASGWPEGYGYTF
TGTGCCAGCGGATGGCCTGAGGGCTATGGCTACACCTTC
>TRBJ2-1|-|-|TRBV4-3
CASSQDLPNSYNEQFF
TGCGCCAGCAGCCAAGATCTGCCAAACTCCTACAATGAGCAGTTCTTC
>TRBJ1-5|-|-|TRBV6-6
CASSYGRVENQPQHF
TGTGCCAGCAGTTACGGCAGGGTCGAGAATCAGCCCCAGCATTTT
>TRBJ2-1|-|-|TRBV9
CASSAPPGSGAPNEQFF
TGTGCCAGCAGCGCGCCGCCGGGTAGTGGGGCACCCAATGAGCAGTTCTTC
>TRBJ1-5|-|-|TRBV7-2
CASSLGRGGMGNQPQHF
TGTGCCAGCAGCTTAGGGAGGGGAGGGATGGGCAATCAGCCCCAGCATTTT
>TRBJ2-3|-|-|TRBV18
CASSPWEKPDTQYF
TGTGCCAGCTCACCATGGGAAAAGCCAGATACGCAGTATTTT
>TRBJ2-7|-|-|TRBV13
CASSGGGQALYEQYF
TGTGCCAGCAGCGGGGGGGGACAGGCCCTCTACGAGCAGTACTTC
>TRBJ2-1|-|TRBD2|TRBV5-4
CASSLLRGVGYNEQFF
TGTGCCAGCAGCTTGTTGCGGGGGGTAGGGTACAATGAGCAGTTCTTC
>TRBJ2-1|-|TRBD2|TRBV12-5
CASGSGGGRDEQFF
TGTGCTAGTGGTTCCGGTGGCGGGAGGGATGAGCAGTTCTTC
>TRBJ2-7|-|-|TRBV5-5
CASSLSTPPHLVQYF
TGTGCCAGCAGCTTGAGTACACCACCCCACCTAGTGCAGTACTTC
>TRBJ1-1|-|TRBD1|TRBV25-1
CASSRQDRENTEAFF
TGTGCCAGCAGTCGCCAGGACAGGGAGAACACTGAAGCTTTCTTT
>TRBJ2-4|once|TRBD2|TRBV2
CASSANRGESAKNIQYF
TGTGCCAGCAGTGCGAATCGGGGGGAATCGGCCAAAAACATTCAGTACTTC
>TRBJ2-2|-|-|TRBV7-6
CASSLVWGAGSDTGELFF
TGTGCCAGCAGCTTAGTTTGGGGAGCGGGCTCCGACACCGGGGAGCTGTTTTTT
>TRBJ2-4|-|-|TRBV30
CAWSRGEINIQYF
TGTGCCTGGAGTCGCGGGGAGATAAACATTCAGTACTTC
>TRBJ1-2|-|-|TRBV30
CAWNLGRGGGYGYTF
TGTGCCTGGAATTTAGGCCGGGGAGGGGGCTATGGCTACACCTTC
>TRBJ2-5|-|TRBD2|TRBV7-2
CASSLGLAGLYQETQYF
TGTGCCAGCAGCCTCGGACTAGCGGGGTTGTACCAAGAGACCCAGTACTTC
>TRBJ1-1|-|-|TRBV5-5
CASSFRLNTEAFF
TGTGCCAGCAGCTTCAGATTGAACACTGAAGCTTTCTTT
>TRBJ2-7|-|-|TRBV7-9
CASSLDGTEQYF
TGTGCCAGCAGCTTAGACGGGACCGAGCAGTACTTC
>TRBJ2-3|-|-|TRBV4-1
CASSPRGDTQYF
TGCGCCAGCAGCCCTAGGGGGGATACGCAGTATTTT
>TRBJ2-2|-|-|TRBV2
CASIPKNTGELFF
TGTGCCAGCATTCCCAAGAACACCGGGGAGCTGTTTTTT
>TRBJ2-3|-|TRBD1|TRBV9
CASSVVGQGGDTQYF
TGTGCCAGCAGCGTAGTGGGACAGGGGGGAGATACGCAGTATTTT
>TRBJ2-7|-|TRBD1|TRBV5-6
CASSSTGGEYEQYF
TGTGCCAGCAGCTCGACAGGGGGTGAGTACGAGCAGTACTTC
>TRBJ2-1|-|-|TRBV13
CASSSPSTSPYNEQFF
TGTGCCAGCAGCTCCCCCTCCACTAGCCCCTACAATGAGCAGTTCTTC
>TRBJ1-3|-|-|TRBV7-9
CASSGNSGAMDHTIYF
TGTGCCAGCAGCGGAAATTCGGGGGCTATGGACCACACCATATATTTT
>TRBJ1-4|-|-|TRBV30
CAWSLSGGLFF
TGTGCCTGGAGTCTCTCGGGGGGACTGTTTTTT
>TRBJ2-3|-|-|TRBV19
CASRWRGTDTQYF
TGTGCCAGTAGGTGGAGGGGGACAGATACGCAGTATTTT
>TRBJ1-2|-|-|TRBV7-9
CASSEDGIYGYTF
TGTGCCAGCAGCGAGGACGGAATTTATGGCTACACCTTC
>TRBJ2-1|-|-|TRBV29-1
CSVEKLGEQFF
TGCAGCGTTGAAAAACTCGGGGAGCAGTTCTTC
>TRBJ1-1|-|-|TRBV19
CASSGRHNTEAFF
TGTGCCAGTAGTGGTCGACATAACACTGAAGCTTTCTTT
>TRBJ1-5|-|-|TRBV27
CASSPGTFFQGQPQHF
TGTGCCAGCAGTCCCGGGACCTTCTTCCAGGGGCAGCCCCAGCATTTT
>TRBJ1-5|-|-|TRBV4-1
CASSPRLNQPQHF
TGCGCCAGCAGCCCCCGGCTCAATCAGCCCCAGCATTTT
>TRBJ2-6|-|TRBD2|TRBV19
CASSIDREGSGANVLTF
TGTGCCAGTAGTATAGACAGGGAGGGCTCTGGGGCCAACGTCCTGACTTTC